These T cell receptor beta chains were read from a single sample in a study. TCRdb used MiXCR to reprocess the 5' RACE reads, holding one entry per CDR3 protein. The sample yields about 50,000 distinct CDR3 sequences, 25% to 35% seen once. The sequenced material came from naive CD4+ T cells sorted from blood. The origin of the receptors is a female donor with breast cancer. The conserved cysteine and the conserved F or W are not part of the CDR3 here.

J: TRBJ2-1
V: TRBV4-2
CDR3: ASSLTGAEQF

J: TRBJ1-5
V: TRBV10-3
CDR3: AIRAEGQPQH

J: TRBJ1-2
V: TRBV6-6
CDR3: ASSSQGFGYGYT

J: TRBJ1-3
V: TRBV7-6
CDR3: AGSLRLGGYSGNTIY

J: TRBJ2-4
V: TRBV5-1
CDR3: VSSLGGERNIQY

J: TRBJ1-4
V: TRBV6-1
CDR3: ASTDRGRLEKLF

J: TRBJ2-1
V: TRBV7-9
CDR3: ASSFGRDRGHYNEQF

J: TRBJ2-1
V: TRBV12-3/TRBV12-4
CDR3: ASSPSGRQDNEQF

J: TRBJ2-7
V: TRBV20-1
CDR3: SVDRANEQY

J: TRBJ2-1
V: TRBV27
CDR3: ASSLRGLAGSVNEQF

J: TRBJ2-1
V: TRBV5-1
CDR3: ASSLGGGTPTDEQF

J: TRBJ1-5
V: TRBV29-1
CDR3: SVADSQNQPQH

J: TRBJ2-1
V: TRBV12-3/TRBV12-4
CDR3: ASRRRGVFNEQF

J: TRBJ1-2
V: TRBV15
CDR3: ATSRATGLGGYT

J: TRBJ1-5
V: TRBV12-3/TRBV12-4
CDR3: SSRGEGDNQPQH